This T cell receptor (beta chain) was sequenced for a study of T-cell memory formation after mild COVID-19. The wider study: Across donors, TCR clusters were largely donor specific.

CDR1 is SGHAT and CDR2 is FQNNGV in the germline V gene. The CDR3 length is 14 residues. Between the trimmed V and J ends, which lost 1 base and 5 bases, there was a span of 10 bases. Amplification by 5'RACE using constant-segment primers produced TCR alpha and TCR beta cDNA libraries that carried sample barcodes and UMIs. MiXCR, run by TCRdb on the 5' RACE reads, gives a single entry per CDR3 protein. The sample has about 440,000 distinct CDR3 sequences; roughly 20% are singletons. Study-level points and caveats: There was no confirmation that second-wave clones peaking on day 37 were SARS-CoV-2 specific. Of the contracting clones, CD4+ ones lay mainly in CM and EM, and CD8+ ones in EMRA.

This clonotype was seen a handful of times. Its antigen is not known. The V call is TRBV11-2, the J call TRBJ2-3, with unresolved D. Material: PBMCs or a T cell subset sorted from them (not recorded which). This sequence originates from an adult woman who had mild COVID-19 (a few samples of this study predate the infection). Cell type and time point are not known. CDR3 protein: CASSLVSRRDTQYF. The CDR3 coding sequence is TGTGCCAGCAGCTTAGTGTCCCGTCGAGATACGCAGTATTTT.